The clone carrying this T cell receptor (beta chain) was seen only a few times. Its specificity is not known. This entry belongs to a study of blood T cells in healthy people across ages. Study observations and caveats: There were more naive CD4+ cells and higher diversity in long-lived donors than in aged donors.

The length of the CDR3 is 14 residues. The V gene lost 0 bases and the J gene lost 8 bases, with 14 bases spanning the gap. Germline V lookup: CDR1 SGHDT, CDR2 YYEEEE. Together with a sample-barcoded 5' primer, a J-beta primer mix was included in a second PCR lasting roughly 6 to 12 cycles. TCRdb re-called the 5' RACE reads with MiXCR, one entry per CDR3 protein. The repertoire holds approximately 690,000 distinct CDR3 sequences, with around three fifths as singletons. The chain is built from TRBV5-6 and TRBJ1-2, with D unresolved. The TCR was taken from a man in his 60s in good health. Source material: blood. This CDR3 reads CASSLGPGLGGYTF. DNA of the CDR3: TGTGCCAGCAGCTTGGGCCCAGGCCTCGGGGGCTACACCTTC.